This T cell receptor beta chain was sequenced in a study of shared clonotypes between healthy human individuals. Study results and caveats: Some clonotypes were shared by all four sorted-subset donors, while others were not shared. The non-shared ones had lower generation probabilities than the shared ones. Sampling covered nothing but blood. Tissue TCR repertoires likely differ from those found in blood.

Profiling relied on immunoSEQ multiplex PCR, and the TCRdb table lists in-frame clones only, not all of them. The table has over a million clones, around 75% seen once; the top ten hold nearly 1.5%. This CDR3 contains 14 residues. V was clipped by 2 bases and J by 3 bases; unmatched bases: 1. The germline CDR1 and CDR2 sequences are SGHTA and FQGTGA. Notes on this clone: Its antigen is not known.

The sample consisted of memory CD4+ T cells sorted from blood. Subset here: CD45RA-negative fraction. The chain employs TRBV7-3 and TRBJ2-1; 7 nucleotides line up with TRBD2. This TCR derives from a man in his late teens or twenties in good health. CDR3 sequence reads: CASSLASGYNEQFF. CDR3 nucleotide sequence: TGTGCCAGCAGCTTAGCTAGCGGCTACAATGAGCAGTTCTTC.